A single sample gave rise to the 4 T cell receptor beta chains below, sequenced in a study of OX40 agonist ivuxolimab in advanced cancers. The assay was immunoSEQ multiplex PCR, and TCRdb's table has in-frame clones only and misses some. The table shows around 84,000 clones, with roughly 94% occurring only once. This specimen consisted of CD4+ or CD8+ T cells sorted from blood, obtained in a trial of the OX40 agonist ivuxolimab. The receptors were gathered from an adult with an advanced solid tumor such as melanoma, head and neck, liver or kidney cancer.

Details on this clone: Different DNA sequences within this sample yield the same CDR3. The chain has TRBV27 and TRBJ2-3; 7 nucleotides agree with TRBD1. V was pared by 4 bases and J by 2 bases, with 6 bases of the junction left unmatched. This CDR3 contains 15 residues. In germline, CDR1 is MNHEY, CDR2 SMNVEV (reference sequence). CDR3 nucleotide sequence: TGTGCCAGCAGTTCGACAGGGTATTACACAGATACGCAGTATTTT. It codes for CASSSTGYYTDTQYF.

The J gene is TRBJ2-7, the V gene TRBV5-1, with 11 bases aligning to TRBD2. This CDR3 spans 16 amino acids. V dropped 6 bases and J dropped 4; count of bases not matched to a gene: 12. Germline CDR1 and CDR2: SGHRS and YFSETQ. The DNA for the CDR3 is TGCGCCAGCAAAGGGTCTAGCGGGAGGAATAGTTACGAGCAGTACTTC. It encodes CASKGSSGRNSYEQYF.

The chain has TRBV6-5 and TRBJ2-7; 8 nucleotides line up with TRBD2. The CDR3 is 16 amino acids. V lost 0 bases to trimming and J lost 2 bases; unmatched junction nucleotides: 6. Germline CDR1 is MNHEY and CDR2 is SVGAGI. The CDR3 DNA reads TGTGCCAGCAGTTACTCGCAGCGGGAGAGAACCTACGAGCAGTACTTC. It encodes CASSYSQRERTYEQYF.

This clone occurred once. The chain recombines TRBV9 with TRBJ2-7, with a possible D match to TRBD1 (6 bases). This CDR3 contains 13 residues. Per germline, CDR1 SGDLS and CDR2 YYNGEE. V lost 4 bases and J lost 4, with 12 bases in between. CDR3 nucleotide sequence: TGTGCCAGCAGCTCTTCACAGGGTTACGAGCAGTACTTC. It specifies CASSSSQGYEQYF.